The 8 T cell receptor beta chains below were found in one sample sequenced in a study of blood T cell repertoires in COVID-19. Profiled with immunoSEQ multiplex PCR; TCRdb holds only in-frame clones, not every one. Seen here are 100,000 to 150,000 clones, 80% to 95% observed once, and the top ten hold around 2%. The source material was peripheral blood. The origin of the receptors is a man aged 50-60 years with COVID-19, enrolled during active disease.

The genes are TRBV18 and TRBJ1-1; 9 bases align to TRBD1. Germline assignment: CDR1 KGHSH and CDR2 LQKENI. Losses at the gene ends were 5 bases for V and 11 bases for J; bases not matched to a gene: 12. This CDR3 has 14 amino acids. In DNA form, the CDR3 reads TGTGCCAGCTCAGGGAGAACAGGGGGCTCGAAGGCTTTCTTT. Translated, it gives CASSGRTGGSKAFF.

The chain joins TRBV19 to TRBJ2-7; 9 nucleotides match TRBD2. Germline lookup yields CDR1 LNHDA and CDR2 SQIVND (reference sequence). V was clipped by 4 bases and J by 5 bases; unmatched bases: 3. The CDR3 runs to 13 residues. The CDR3 is CASSKASGNEQYF. CDR3 sequence (DNA): TGTGCCAGTAGTAAAGCTAGCGGGAACGAGCAGTACTTC.

The chain has TRBV11-1 and TRBJ1-6; perhaps TRBD1 as D (5 bases). V was shortened by 5 bases and J by 7 bases, with 15 bases between the two germline ends. The CDR3 covers 15 residues. Germline V gene lookup returns CDR1 SGHAT and CDR2 FQDESV (reference sequence). CDR3 in DNA: TGTGCCAGCAGCCTAGGACAAGGTCGCAATTCACCCCTCCACTTT. As protein: CASSLGQGRNSPLHF.

The V and J genes are TRBV30 and TRBJ2-3, with D possibly being TRBD2 (5 bases). The CDR3 consists of 14 residues. Trimming took 4 bases from V and 4 from J, leaving 15 bases between them. Germline V gene data show CDR1 as GTSNPN and CDR2 as SVGIG (reference sequence). CDR3 residues: CAWIVAGGPDTQYF. The CDR3 bases are TGTGCCTGGATAGTCGCCGGAGGTCCAGATACGCAGTATTTT. The full variable domain, with the rest looked up from reference TRBV30 and TRBJ2-3, is SQTIHQWPATLVQPVGSPLSLECTVEGTSNPNLYWYRQAAGRGLQLLFYSVGIGQISSEVPQNLSASRPQDRQFILSSKKLLLSDSGFYLCAWIVAGGPDTQYFGPGTRLTVL.

This clone occurred a few times. This chain links TRBV10-3 with TRBJ1-6; 8 bases map to TRBD1. This CDR3 region has 15 residues. Per the germline V gene, CDR1 is ENHRY and CDR2 is SYGVKD. V shed 10 bases, J shed 7 bases, and the junction held 12 bases outside the gene matches. CDR3 loop: CATQTTDRENSPLHF. The CDR3 DNA is TGTGCCACCCAGACAACGGACAGGGAAAATTCACCCCTCCACTTT.

For this clone: Within the sample, other DNA sequences also encode this same CDR3. This chain joins TRBV19 and TRBJ2-7; TRBD1 is a possible D gene (5 bases). The CDR3 is 12 residues long. Trimming left V 1 base short and J 5 bases short, with 6 bases between. Looked up from germline, CDR1 is LNHDA and CDR2 is SQIVND (reference sequence). CDR3 in DNA: TGTGCCAGTAGTATAGTAGGGGACGAGCAGTACTTC. It yields the protein CASSIVGDEQYF.

This sequence joins TRBV28 and TRBJ1-3, with D tentatively TRBD1 (6 bases). This CDR3 has 14 amino acids. In germline, CDR1 is MDHEN, CDR2 SYDVKM. V lost 3 bases, J lost 0 bases, and 6 bases lay in between. The CDR3 here is CASSLDSSGNTIYF. CDR3 in DNA: TGTGCCAGCAGTTTGGACAGCTCTGGAAACACCATATATTTT.

In DNA form, the CDR3 reads TGCGCCAGCAGCCCCCGGACTAGCGGGAGTACAGATACGCAGTATTTT. Amino acids: CASSPRTSGSTDTQYF. The chain carries TRBV4-1 and TRBJ2-3; TRBD2 matches at 13 bases. With 4 bases clipped from V and 3 bases from J, the junction kept 4 bases outside the gene matches. This CDR3 has 16 residues. Per germline, CDR1 MGHRA and CDR2 YSYEKL.